Here is one T cell receptor (beta chain) with its context. This sample is drawn from a study of blood T cell repertoires in COVID-19. This CDR3 has 12 residues. Germline V lookup: CDR1 KGHDR, CDR2 SFDVKD. The V end was cut by 4 bases, the J end by 6 bases, with 6 bases between. The method was immunoSEQ multiplex PCR; TCRdb's version includes in-frame clones alone and lacks a portion of them. The table lists more than 75,000 clones, just over 85% of them singletons. V is TRBV24-1 and J is TRBJ1-5; possibly TRBD1 for D (6 bases). The specimen was peripheral blood. This receptor was taken from a woman in her 70s with acute or convalescent COVID-19. CDR3 in amino acids: CATSEGAQPQHF. The DNA for the CDR3 is TGTGCCACCAGTGAGGGGGCTCAGCCCCAGCATTTT.